Below are 25 T cell receptor beta chains sequenced from a single sample in a study of cytomegalovirus exposure and HLA in healthy donors. The PCR ran on 60 Vbeta and 13 Jbeta primers. Profiled with immunoSEQ multiplex PCR; TCRdb holds only in-frame clones, not every one. The sample contains 140,000 or so clones, 80% to 90% of which appear only once. Sample: PBMCs. The receptors were sampled from a boy younger than 10 in good health and CMV-seronegative.

The J gene is TRBJ2-1, the V gene TRBV4-3, with D possibly TRBD2 on 5 matching bases. Trimming took 0 bases from V and 3 from J, leaving 12 bases between them. Germline V gene lookup returns CDR1 LGHNA and CDR2 YSLEER. The CDR3 runs to 16 residues. CDR3 DNA: TGCGCCAGCAGCCAAGATCTTCGAGGGTTCTACAATGAGCAGTTCTTC. It is translated as CASSQDLRGFYNEQFF.

The genes are TRBV10-3 and TRBJ2-1, with 10 bases matching TRBD1. The junction had 4 bases not matched to a gene; V was cut back by 6 bases and J by 5 bases. CDR3 length equals 14 residues. Germline values: CDR1 ENHRY, CDR2 SYGVKD. The CDR3 nucleotides are TGTGCCATCAGCCGACAGGGGGCCGACAATGAGCAGTTCTTC. Translating gives CAISRQGADNEQFF.

The chain joins TRBV7-2 to TRBJ2-5; a weak D match, TRBD2 (6 bases). V was clipped by 5 bases and J by 0 bases, with 7 bases between them. This CDR3 has 13 amino acids. Germline CDR1 reads SGHTA; CDR2 reads FQGNSA. The CDR3 is CASSRDYQETQYF. CDR3 bases: TGTGCCAGCAGCCGGGACTACCAAGAGACCCAGTACTTC.

The rearrangement uses TRBV5-4 and TRBJ2-4; TRBD2 matches 12 bases. Looked up from germline, CDR1 is SGHNT and CDR2 is YYREEE (reference sequence). The CDR3 length is 16 residues. The trim removed 3 bases at V and 4 bases at J, leaving 5 bases unmatched. The CDR3 sequence: CASSSPTSGSKNIQYF. In nucleotides, the CDR3 is TGTGCCAGCAGCTCGCCGACTAGCGGGAGTAAAAACATTCAGTACTTC.

The rearrangement links TRBV28 to TRBJ2-2; 12 nucleotides match TRBD1. The CDR3 consists of 16 residues. In germline, CDR1 is MDHEN, CDR2 SYDVKM. V shed 5 bases and J 7 bases; nucleotides not matched to a gene: 8. The CDR3 sequence: CASSSRDRGRNGELFF. CDR3 nucleotide sequence: TGTGCCAGCAGTAGCCGGGACAGGGGGCGAAACGGGGAGCTGTTTTTT.

The gene calls are TRBV7-2 and TRBJ2-5, with a weak D call TRBD1 (5 bases). The CDR3 loop spans 13 amino acids. Trimming left V 5 bases short and J 13 bases short, with 20 bases between. The germline V gene has CDR1 SGHTA and CDR2 FQGNSA. The CDR3 region is CASSPPTTGKVYF. CDR3 bases: TGTGCCAGCAGCCCACCTACCACAGGTAAGGTGTACTTC.

This chain connects TRBV5-6 to TRBJ1-2, with 8 bases that match TRBD1. The CDR3 covers 16 residues. Germline trimming cut 0 bases from V and 2 bases from J; bases unmatched to any gene: 6. Germline CDR1 and CDR2: SGHDT and YYEEEE. DNA of the CDR3: TGTGCCAGCAGCTTGGGGACAGGGAGTTTCAACTATGGCTACACCTTC. This encodes CASSLGTGSFNYGYTF.

The genes are TRBV18 and TRBJ1-2; the match to TRBD1 covers 7 bases. This CDR3 has 15 residues. V gave up 6 bases and J gave up 4 bases; unmatched junction bases: 11. Germline V gene data show CDR1 as KGHSH and CDR2 as LQKENI. The CDR3 nucleotides read TGTGCCAGCTCCCCGTTCCGACAGGGCCCCTATGGCTACACCTTC. Translated: CASSPFRQGPYGYTF. The full variable domain, in which reference TRBV18 and TRBJ1-2 provide the parts outside the CDR3, is NAGVMQNPRHLVRRRGQEARLRCSPMKGHSHVYWYRQLPEEGLKFMVYLQKENIIDESGMPKERFSAEFPKEGPSILRIQQVVRGDSAAYFCASSPFRQGPYGYTFGSGTRLTVV.

The chain has TRBV9 and TRBJ2-1; the match to TRBD1 covers 7 bases. The germline gives CDR1 SGDLS, CDR2 YYNGEE. The CDR3 is made up of 15 amino acids. Losses at the gene ends were 2 bases for V and 4 bases for J; bases not matched to a gene: 6. As DNA, the CDR3 is TGTGCCAGCAGCGTGACCGGGACAGCTTACAATGAGCAGTTCTTC. Protein sequence: CASSVTGTAYNEQFF.

Only a few counts were recorded for this clone. The V call is TRBV4-1, the J call TRBJ1-1; D is ambiguous. Germline V gene lookup returns CDR1 MGHRA and CDR2 YSYEKL. CDR3 length: 11 residues. Deletions cut 6 bases from V and 6 bases from J, with 8 bases between. CDR3 bases: TGCGCCAGCAGGAGGCTGGCTGAAGCTTTCTTT. Residues: CASRRLAEAFF.

The chain joins TRBV6-6 to TRBJ2-1, with TRBD2 matching 7 bases. J lost 3 bases, V lost 5 bases, and 10 bases had no gene match. The CDR3 is 16 amino acids. Germline CDR1 and CDR2: MNHNY and SVGAGI (reference sequence). The DNA of the CDR3 is TGTGCCAGCAGTCTACGACTAAGCGGGGACTACAATGAGCAGTTCTTC. It translates to CASSLRLSGDYNEQFF.

Only a few counts were recorded for this clone. V usage is TRBV4-1 and J usage is TRBJ1-6; D is undetermined. CDR1 and CDR2 (germline): MGHRA, YSYEKL. V dropped 2 bases and J dropped 17 bases, with 16 bases sitting between them. The CDR3 extends over 13 amino acids. In DNA, the CDR3 is TGCGCCAGCAGCCAAACCGCGGGCGGGCAGATCCACTTT. Its translation: CASSQTAGGQIHF.

The chain links TRBV19 to TRBJ1-4, with D maybe TRBD1 (5 bases). Germline CDR1 LNHDA, CDR2 SQIVND (reference sequence). Trimming took 3 bases from V and 7 from J, leaving 18 bases between them. The CDR3 consists of 16 residues. For the CDR3, the DNA is TGTGCCAGTAGTATTGGAATCCGGGGGTCGGGTGAAAAACTGTTTTTT. Its protein product is CASSIGIRGSGEKLFF.

The chain couples TRBV11-2 to TRBJ2-1; D is perhaps TRBD1 (5 bases). CDR1 SGHAT and CDR2 FQNNGV come from the germline V gene. The CDR3 totals 15 residues. Trimming removed 5 bases at V and 5 bases at J, with 16 bases between. The CDR3 sequence is CASSRTVGRDNEQFF. The CDR3 DNA is TGTGCCAGCAGCAGAACTGTTGGCAGGGACAATGAGCAGTTCTTC. Full variable domain (rest looked up from reference TRBV11-2 and TRBJ2-1): EAGVAQSPRYKIIEKRQSVAFWCNPISGHATLYWYQQILGQGPKLLIQFQNNGVVDDSQLPKDRFSAERLKGVDSTLKIQPAKLEDSAVYLCASSRTVGRDNEQFFGPGTRLTVL.

V and J are TRBV28 and TRBJ2-7, with D tentatively TRBD1 (6 bases). This CDR3 has 13 amino acids. Trimming shortened V by 6 bases and J by 2 bases, and 11 bases separated the two germline ends. From germline, CDR1 is MDHEN and CDR2 SYDVKM. In nucleotides, the CDR3 is TGTGCCAGCAGCTCCACAGGGACCTACGAGCAGTACTTC. This sequence encodes CASSSTGTYEQYF.

The chain uses TRBV19 and TRBJ1-1, with 7 bases matching TRBD1. The CDR3 covers 16 residues. V was pared by 9 bases and J by 1 base, with 14 bases of the junction left unmatched. In germline, CDR1 is LNHDA, CDR2 SQIVND (reference sequence). CDR3 sequence reads: CASLTTDRVWNTEAFF. The CDR3 DNA follows: TGTGCCAGCCTTACGACAGACAGGGTTTGGAACACTGAAGCTTTCTTT.

This clone has a single count. The chain joins TRBV7-9 to TRBJ1-1, with D unresolved. The V gene's germline CDR1 is SEHNR and CDR2 FQNEAQ (reference sequence). The CDR3 extends over 17 amino acids. The germline V and J ends were trimmed by 1 base and 7 bases, with 22 bases remaining between them. CDR3 bases: TGTGCCAGCAGCTTAGTTTTTCGGGGTTTCGATAACGGTGAAGCTTTCTTT. This codes for CASSLVFRGFDNGEAFF.

This clone occurred a few times. The chain is built from TRBV11-2 and TRBJ2-5, with a weak D call TRBD2 (6 bases). V was pared by 0 bases and J by 5 bases, with 13 bases between. The CDR3 totals 15 residues. Germline lookup yields CDR1 SGHAT and CDR2 FQNNGV. The CDR3 DNA is TGTGCCAGCAGCTTAGATTCGGGGGTGGGGGAGACCCAGTACTTC. It specifies CASSLDSGVGETQYF.

The chain employs TRBV10-2 and TRBJ2-7; tentatively, D is TRBD2 (7 bases). Germline V CDR1 and CDR2: WSHSY, SAAADI. Trimming pared 4 bases from V and 0 bases from J, leaving 19 bases between. This CDR3 contains 17 residues. The CDR3: CASSGRAGQTVSYEQYF. The CDR3, as DNA: TGCGCCAGCAGTGGGCGAGCGGGACAAACCGTCTCCTACGAGCAGTACTTC.

This clone has a handful of counts. The chain carries TRBV7-9 and TRBJ2-7; tentatively, D is TRBD1 (6 bases). The germline V gene encodes CDR1 SEHNR and CDR2 FQNEAQ (reference sequence). V gave up 5 bases and J gave up 3 bases, with 11 bases separating them. The CDR3 covers 13 residues. CDR3 in amino acids: CASSADSSYEQYF. The CDR3 DNA reads TGTGCCAGCAGCGCGGACAGTAGCTACGAGCAGTACTTC. The whole variable domain, remainder taken from reference TRBV7-9 and TRBJ2-7, is DTGVSQNPRHKITKRGQNVTFRCDPISEHNRLYWYRQTLGQGPEFLTYFQNEAQLEKSRLLSDRFSAERPKGSFSTLEIQRTEQGDSAMYLCASSADSSYEQYFGPGTRLTVT.

V usage is TRBV6-5 and J usage is TRBJ1-4, with D tentatively TRBD1 (6 bases). The germline V gene has CDR1 MNHEY and CDR2 SVGAGI. The CDR3 has 14 residues. V lost 7 bases and J 6 bases, leaving 15 bases between the germline ends. The CDR3 region has the DNA TGTGCCAGCATGCGGCTTGGGGGCGATGAAAAACTGTTTTTT. This encodes CASMRLGGDEKLFF.

The CDR3: CAWNPTGVNYGYTF. CDR3 nucleotide sequence: TGTGCCTGGAACCCGACAGGGGTTAACTATGGCTACACCTTC. This sequence joins TRBV30 and TRBJ1-2, with TRBD1 identical over 8 bases. The length of the CDR3 is 14 residues. The V gene end was trimmed by 4 bases and the J gene end by 1 base; junction bases not matched to a gene: 5. Looked up from germline, CDR1 is GTSNPN and CDR2 is SVGIG (reference sequence).

V and J are TRBV5-4 and TRBJ1-1; D not resolved. Germline assignment: CDR1 SGHNT and CDR2 YYREEE (reference sequence). Trimming took off 5 bases at V and 3 bases at J, with 17 bases between the two ends. CDR3 length equals 15 residues. CDR3 in amino acids: CASSQGGLGYTEAFF. The CDR3, as DNA: TGTGCCAGCAGTCAAGGCGGGCTGGGGTACACTGAAGCTTTCTTT.

The CDR3 region is CASSHGQGYEQYF. As DNA, the CDR3 is TGCGCCAGCAGCCACGGACAGGGCTACGAGCAGTACTTC. The rearrangement joins TRBV4-1 to TRBJ2-7; 8 bases match TRBD1. Germline CDR1 MGHRA, CDR2 YSYEKL. The V gene end was trimmed by 3 bases and the J gene end by 3 bases; junction bases not matched to a gene: 1. The CDR3 totals 13 residues.

The chain is built from TRBV27 and TRBJ2-1; 7 bases are shared with TRBD2. Unmatched junction bases numbered 11, after V lost 1 base and J lost 2 bases. CDR1 is MNHEY and CDR2 is SMNVEV in the germline V gene (reference sequence). There are 18 residues in the CDR3. CDR3 in DNA: TGTGCCAGCAGTTTATACATCGGCGGGAGCGGCGCCTACAATGAGCAGTTCTTC. It encodes CASSLYIGGSGAYNEQFF.